These 32 T cell receptor beta chains came from one sample sequenced in a study of T cells in Graves' hyperthyroidism and ophthalmopathy. Template material for amplifying TCR beta CDR3 regions consisted of RNA transcripts. The primer set for the first-round RT-PCR of the TCR CDR3 was HTBI. TCRdb recomputed calls from the multiplex PCR reads with MiXCR, one row per CDR3 protein. The sample yields fewer than 500,000 distinct CDR3 sequences, more than 14% seen once. The material sequenced was blood. The origin of the receptors is a woman in her twenties or thirties with Graves' ophthalmopathy.

This clonotype occurred a few times. The rearrangement joins TRBV6-1 to TRBJ1-1; D possibly corresponds to TRBD1 (5 bases). The V and J ends lost 11 bases and 2 bases respectively, with 15 bases between them. The CDR3 is 13 residues long. Germline V lookup: CDR1 MNHNS, CDR2 SASEGT. CDR3 sequence: CAARGDPNTEAFF. CDR3 nucleotide sequence: TGTGCCGCCAGAGGGGATCCCAACACTGAAGCTTTCTTT.

This clonotype has at least ten counts. V is TRBV30 and J is TRBJ2-5; the D gene is possibly TRBD2 (7 bases). CDR1 and CDR2 from the germline V gene are GTSNPN and SVGIG (reference sequence). Trimming removed 2 bases at V and 2 bases at J, with 18 bases between. This CDR3 spans 16 amino acids. DNA of the CDR3: TGTGCCTGGAGTATACTTACTGGGGGGGCTCAAGAGACCCAGTACTTC. Protein product: CAWSILTGGAQETQYF.

There are a few counts of this clonotype. The DNA for the CDR3 is TGTGCCATCAGGGGGAATCACCACGAGCAGTACTTC. It codes for CAIRGNHHEQYF. The rearrangement joins TRBV10-3 to TRBJ2-7; D ambiguous. V lost 6 bases and J 5 bases, leaving 11 bases between the germline ends. The CDR3 consists of 12 residues. Germline assignment: CDR1 ENHRY and CDR2 SYGVKD.

The J gene is TRBJ1-2, the V gene TRBV5-1, with D possibly TRBD1 on 5 matching bases. V was clipped by 0 bases and J by 4 bases, with 13 bases between them. CDR3 size: 15 residues. Germline CDR1 reads SGHRS; CDR2 reads YFSETQ. CDR3: CASSLAGQGPYGYTF. DNA for the CDR3: TGCGCCAGCAGCTTGGCCGGGCAGGGTCCCTATGGCTACACCTTC. Together with reference TRBV5-1 and TRBJ1-2, the CDR3 gives the full variable domain: KAGVTQTPRYLIKTRGQQVTLSCSPISGHRSVSWYQQTPGQGLQFLFEYFSETQRNKGNFPGRFSGRQFSNSRSEMNVSTLELGDSALYLCASSLAGQGPYGYTFGSGTRLTVV.

Only a few counts were recorded for this clonotype. The chain employs TRBV9 and TRBJ2-7; D remains unclear. V was cut by 0 bases and J by 3 bases, with 7 bases left in between. Germline CDR1 SGDLS, CDR2 YYNGEE. The CDR3 is made up of 13 amino acids. The DNA for the CDR3 is TGTGCCAGCAGCGTAGACGCAGACTACGAGCAGTACTTC. Encoded protein: CASSVDADYEQYF.

In its sample, this clonotype was seen a few times. This chain joins TRBV14 and TRBJ2-2, with D tentatively TRBD1 (6 bases). The CDR3 totals 15 residues. Germline V lookup: CDR1 SGHDN, CDR2 FVKESK. V was trimmed by 0 bases and J by 5 bases, leaving 10 bases between them. CDR3 amino acids: CASSQERGYTGELFF. The CDR3 bases are TGTGCCAGCAGCCAAGAAAGGGGGTATACCGGGGAGCTGTTTTTT. Complete variable domain (other parts from reference TRBV14 and TRBJ2-2): EAGVTQFPSHSVIEKGQTVTLRCDPISGHDNLYWYRRVMGKEIKFLLHFVKESKQDESGMPNNRFLAERTGGTYSTLKVQPAELEDSGVYFCASSQERGYTGELFFGEGSRLTVL.

J is TRBJ1-2 and V is TRBV20-1; 8 positions agree with TRBD1. Germline V gene lookup returns CDR1 DFQATT and CDR2 SNEGSKA (reference sequence). Trimming took 3 bases from V and 4 from J; bases not matched to a gene: 7. This CDR3 is built from 14 residues. As DNA, the CDR3 is TGCAGTGCTAGGGGCACGGGACAGGTCTATGGCTACACCTTC. As protein: CSARGTGQVYGYTF.

This clonotype appeared many times. The rearrangement joins TRBV6-2 or TRBV6-3 to TRBJ1-1; 10 bases align to TRBD1. The CDR3 covers 15 residues. Germline CDR1 reads MNHEY; CDR2 reads SVGEGT. J gave up 4 bases and V 6 bases, and 8 bases lay outside the gene matches. The CDR3 here is CASSWTGGGRTEAFF. In nucleotides, the CDR3 is TGTGCCAGCAGCTGGACAGGGGGTGGTCGCACTGAAGCTTTCTTT.

This clonotype has ten or more counts. The rearrangement uses TRBV18 and TRBJ2-1; 9 bases match TRBD2. Germline-derived CDR1 and CDR2 are KGHSH and LQKENI. V trimming: 2 bases; J trimming: 2 bases; junction bases outside the gene matches: 4. The CDR3 loop spans 16 amino acids. The CDR3, as DNA: TGTGCCAGCTCACCATTGCGGGGGGGAACCTACAATGAGCAGTTCTTC. Translating gives CASSPLRGGTYNEQFF.

This clonotype has at least ten counts. This sequence joins TRBV12-3 or TRBV12-4 and TRBJ2-5; tentative D call: TRBD1 (6 bases). CDR3 length: 15 amino acids. Between the trimmed V and J ends, which lost 5 bases and 5 bases, there was a span of 18 bases. The CDR3: CASSNLRRQGETQYF. The CDR3 DNA follows: TGTGCCAGCAGTAACCTGAGGCGGCAGGGGGAGACCCAGTACTTC.

A note on this clonotype: Germline and junction disagree at one end, which may indicate a read error. This sequence joins TRBV5-6 and TRBJ1-2; D uncertain. This CDR3 comprises 11 residues. Looked up from germline, CDR1 is SGHDT and CDR2 is YYEEEE. Written as DNA, the CDR3 is TGTGCCAGCAGCTTAAACTATGGCTGCACCTTC. It encodes CASSLNYGCTF.

There are many counts of this clonotype. J is TRBJ1-1 and V is TRBV6-1; D is unclear. This CDR3 has 15 residues. The V gene lost 5 bases and the J gene lost 4 bases, with 17 bases spanning the gap. CDR1 MNHNS and CDR2 SASEGT come from the germline V gene. CDR3 protein: CASSSHSSSLTEAFF. The CDR3 nucleotides are TGTGCCAGCAGTTCGCACAGTAGCAGTCTCACTGAAGCTTTCTTT.

Details on this clonotype: A much more abundant neighbour one base away suggests this may be a read error. The rearrangement uses TRBV2 and TRBJ2-1, with TRBD2 identical over 10 bases. The end of the DNA aligns better with TRBJ2-7, so the J call may be wrong. Germline V CDR1 and CDR2: SNHLY, FYNNEI. This CDR3 region has 16 residues. The CDR3 region is CASKKLAGSSYNEQYF. The CDR3 coding sequence is TGTGCCAGCAAAAAACTAGCGGGGAGCTCCTACAATGAGCAGTACTTC.

This sequence joins TRBV6-2 or TRBV6-3 and TRBJ1-5; 8 nucleotides agree with TRBD1. This CDR3 contains 17 residues. Trimming at V came to 5 bases and at J to 2 bases, leaving 11 bases not matched to a gene. Germline assignment: CDR1 MNHEY and CDR2 SVGEGT. The CDR3 region has the DNA TGTGCCAGCAGTCCCCGAATTGACAGGGGTCGCAATCAGCCCCAGCATTTT. This sequence encodes CASSPRIDRGRNQPQHF.

This clonotype showed up many times. J is TRBJ1-2 and V is TRBV7-8, with D possibly being TRBD1 (6 bases). The germline gives CDR1 SGHVS, CDR2 FQNEAQ. V dropped 5 bases and J dropped 8 bases, with 30 bases sitting between them. This CDR3 is 18 amino acids long. The CDR3 loop is CASSLEGGARPLNGGYTF. DNA for the CDR3: TGTGCCAGCAGCCTAGAGGGGGGAGCGCGACCGCTCAATGGGGGCTACACCTTC.

This clonotype occurred many times. The CDR3 DNA sequence: TGTGCCAGCAGCCCCCGACAGAACAGGGTCATGAACACTGAAGCTTTCTTT. Its translation is CASSPRQNRVMNTEAFF. The V gene is TRBV11-3, the J gene TRBJ1-1; TRBD1 might be the D (6 bases). This CDR3 comprises 17 residues. Germline CDR1 SGHNT, CDR2 YENEEA. V lost 5 bases to trimming and J lost 0 bases, with 19 bases between them.

The table lists this clonotype with a few counts. The chain carries TRBV7-9 and TRBJ2-7; D might be TRBD1 or TRBD2, each matching 6 bases. Germline assignment: CDR1 SEHNR and CDR2 FQNEAQ (reference sequence). The CDR3 has 16 residues. Trimming cost V 4 bases and J 2 bases, with 18 bases left between them. CDR3 residues: CASSSPPSGAAYEQYF. The CDR3 DNA follows: TGTGCCAGCAGCTCCCCACCGTCGGGGGCGGCCTACGAGCAGTACTTC.

This clonotype was seen repeatedly, ten times or more. J is TRBJ1-4 and V is TRBV2; tentatively, D is TRBD1 (6 bases). The length of the CDR3 is 14 residues. The germline V gene has CDR1 SNHLY and CDR2 FYNNEI. V was clipped by 6 bases and J by 5 bases, with 13 bases between them. The CDR3 reads CASRPWGGNEKLFF. The CDR3 region has the DNA TGTGCCAGCAGACCCTGGGGGGGCAATGAAAAACTGTTTTTT. Full variable domain (remainder filled in from reference TRBV2 and TRBJ1-4): EPEVTQTPSHQVTQMGQEVILRCVPISNHLYFYWYRQILGQKVEFLVSFYNNEISEKSEIFDDQFSVERPDGSNFTLKIRSTKLEDSAMYFCASRPWGGNEKLFFGSGTQLSVL.

This clonotype was recorded at least ten times. J is TRBJ2-1 and V is TRBV2; TRBD2 agrees at 7 bases. The CDR3 is made up of 13 amino acids. CDR1 SNHLY and CDR2 FYNNEI come from the germline V gene. Losses at the gene ends were 6 bases for V and 9 bases for J; bases not matched to a gene: 8. The CDR3 loop is CASRATSAGEQFF. As DNA, the CDR3 is TGTGCCAGCAGGGCTACTAGCGCTGGTGAGCAGTTCTTC.

The sample holds many counts of this clonotype. The V gene is TRBV27, the J gene TRBJ2-5; D might be TRBD2 (6 bases). Trimming shortened V by 5 bases and J by 6 bases, and 13 bases separated the two germline ends. The CDR3 is made up of 13 amino acids. The germline CDR1 and CDR2 sequences are MNHEY and SMNVEV (reference sequence). The CDR3 protein is CASSPSGTQTQYF. The CDR3 nucleotides read TGTGCCAGCAGTCCCTCCGGGACTCAGACCCAGTACTTC.

This clonotype was counted between two and nine times. V and J are TRBV12-3 or TRBV12-4 and TRBJ2-2; D gene uncertain. The CDR3 loop spans 12 amino acids. Trimming left V 5 bases short and J 10 bases short, with 11 bases between. The CDR3 sequence: CASSPIPSELFF. In nucleotides, the CDR3 is TGTGCCAGCAGTCCAATACCGTCGGAGCTGTTTTTT.

The sample holds many counts of this clonotype. The rearrangement links TRBV6-5 to TRBJ2-1; no definite D call. Trimming took off 2 bases at V and 5 bases at J, with 7 bases between the two ends. Per germline, CDR1 MNHEY and CDR2 SVGAGI. CDR3 length equals 13 residues. In nucleotides, the CDR3 is TGTGCCAGCAGTTACCCACTCAACAATGAGCAGTTCTTC. Encoded protein: CASSYPLNNEQFF.

This clonotype has a count of ten or more. The CDR3 DNA sequence: TGTGCCAGCTCAGCTTCGGGGAGGTCGTACGTATCCTACGAGCAGTACTTC. This translates into CASSASGRSYVSYEQYF. This rearrangement joins TRBV18 to TRBJ2-7, with D maybe TRBD2 (6 bases). The germline V gene encodes CDR1 KGHSH and CDR2 LQKENI. With 5 bases removed from V and 1 base from J, the gap between germline ends came to 21 bases. The CDR3 totals 17 residues.

This clonotype has a count of ten or more. The rearrangement links TRBV7-9 to TRBJ1-5; a possible D gene is TRBD1 (6 bases). Germline lookup yields CDR1 SEHNR and CDR2 FQNEAQ (reference sequence). V gave up 1 base and J gave up 3 bases, with 7 bases separating them. The CDR3 is made up of 14 amino acids. The CDR3 DNA reads as TGTGCCAGCAGCTTAGACAGGGCCAATCAGCCCCAGCATTTT. Protein: CASSLDRANQPQHF.

The chain combines TRBV4-2 with TRBJ1-3; the D gene is possibly TRBD1 (6 bases). Germline V gene data show CDR1 as LGHNA and CDR2 as YNFKEQ. The CDR3 runs to 15 residues. V was cut by 0 bases and J by 1 base, with 7 bases left in between. The CDR3, as DNA: TGTGCCAGCAGCCAAGATGACAGGTCTGGAAACACCATATATTTT. Encoded protein: CASSQDDRSGNTIYF.

This clonotype has just a few counts. The chain combines TRBV19 with TRBJ1-5; D call uncertain. Germline-derived CDR1 and CDR2 are LNHDA and SQIVND (reference sequence). Trimming left V 3 bases short and J 7 bases short, with 7 bases between. The CDR3 extends over 12 amino acids. CDR3: CASSILRQPQHF. For the CDR3, the DNA is TGTGCCAGTAGTATCCTCAGACAGCCCCAGCATTTT. Full variable domain (rest looked up from reference TRBV19 and TRBJ1-5): DGGITQSPKYLFRKEGQNVTLSCEQNLNHDAMYWYRQDPGQGLRLIYYSQIVNDFQKGDIAEGYSVSREKKESFPLTVTSAQKNPTAFYLCASSILRQPQHFGDGTRLSIL.

This clonotype has at least ten counts. V gene TRBV2 combines with J gene TRBJ2-4; no clear D gene. The V end lost 3 bases, the J end lost 8 bases, and 5 bases lay between the germline ends. Looked up from germline, CDR1 is SNHLY and CDR2 is FYNNEI. The CDR3 is made up of 11 amino acids. DNA for the CDR3: TGTGCCAGCAGTGACCGGGACATTCAGTACTTC. This translates into CASSDRDIQYF.

The chain links TRBV9 to TRBJ2-7; 8 nucleotides line up with TRBD2. The V segment lost 3 bases and the J segment 2 bases; nucleotides outside the gene matches: 4. The CDR3 length is 14 residues. Per germline, CDR1 SGDLS and CDR2 YYNGEE. CDR3 protein: CASSGREGPYEQYF. CDR3 sequence (DNA): TGTGCCAGCAGCGGCCGGGAGGGCCCCTACGAGCAGTACTTC.

This clonotype has at least ten counts. This chain links TRBV2 with TRBJ1-3, with TRBD1 matching over 7 bases. CDR1 is SNHLY and CDR2 is FYNNEI in the germline V gene. This CDR3 is built from 13 residues. With 6 bases clipped from V and 3 bases from J, the junction kept 2 bases outside the gene matches. This CDR3 reads CASRRDSGNTIYF. CDR3 sequence (DNA): TGTGCCAGCAGGAGGGACAGTGGAAACACCATATATTTT.

This clonotype has a count of ten or more. The V call is TRBV30, the J call TRBJ1-2; D gene unclear. The CDR3 is 14 residues long. Per the germline V gene, CDR1 is GTSNPN and CDR2 is SVGIG (reference sequence). V gave up 0 bases and J gave up 4 bases, with 12 bases separating them. This chain's CDR3 is CAWSVSPRRYGYTF. CDR3 in DNA: TGTGCCTGGAGTGTCTCTCCCCGGCGCTATGGCTACACCTTC.

This clonotype was detected only a few times. This chain joins TRBV24-1 and TRBJ2-3, with a possible D match to TRBD2 (6 bases). The CDR3 contains 13 residues. Germline CDR1 is KGHDR and CDR2 is SFDVKD. The germline V and J ends were trimmed by 7 bases and 1 base, with 8 bases remaining between them. The CDR3 is CATRGGGTDTQYF. In DNA form, the CDR3 reads TGTGCCACCAGGGGAGGAGGCACAGATACGCAGTATTTT.

V gene TRBV5-6 combines with J gene TRBJ2-4; TRBD2 matches at 14 bases. This CDR3 contains 19 residues. J was trimmed by 1 base and V by 5 bases; bases with no gene match: 11. Germline V gives CDR1 SGHDT, CDR2 YYEEEE. The CDR3 sequence: CASRQLTSGGAAAKNIQYF. The DNA for the CDR3 is TGTGCCAGCAGACAGCTGACTAGCGGGGGGGCCGCGGCCAAAAACATTCAGTACTTC.